The 13 T cell receptor beta chains below all came from one sample that was sequenced in a study of shared clonotypes between healthy human individuals. Naive CD8 cells, CD45RO-negative and positively selected for CCR7, excluded terminally differentiated effector memory CD45RA+ cells. The protocol was immunoSEQ multiplex PCR, while the TCRdb copy is restricted to in-frame clones and leaves out a portion. The data contain under 700,000 clones, approximately 95% of them singletons. The sample was naive CD8+ T cells sorted from blood. The source is a woman aged 25 to 39 in good health.

The chain joins TRBV7-8 to TRBJ2-7, with D possibly matching TRBD2 (5 bases). The CDR3 is 14 residues long. CDR1 is SGHVS, CDR2 FQNEAQ, per germline. V lost 5 bases and J lost 1, with 12 bases in between. The CDR3 DNA reads as TGTGCCAGCAGCCCAACCGGGATTTCCTACGAGCAGTACTTC. Translated, it gives CASSPTGISYEQYF. Looking up the rest from reference TRBV7-8 and TRBJ2-7 gives the full variable domain: GAGVSQSPRYKVAKRGQDVALRCDPISGHVSLFWYQQALGQGPEFLTYFQNEAQLDKSGLPSDRFFAERPEGSVSTLKIQRTQQEDSAVYLCASSPTGISYEQYFGPGTRLTVT.

The chain uses TRBV7-9 and TRBJ2-7; D may match TRBD1 or TRBD2 (5 bases each). This CDR3 comprises 13 residues. The V end was cut by 3 bases, the J end by 2 bases, with 8 bases between. Per germline, CDR1 SEHNR and CDR2 FQNEAQ (reference sequence). CDR3 nucleotides: TGTGCCAGCAGCTTGGAGGACACCTACGAGCAGTACTTC. Translated: CASSLEDTYEQYF.

A note on this clone: This CDR3 is also generated by other DNA sequences in the sample. The chain combines TRBV6-5 with TRBJ2-7, with D uncertain. Germline CDR1 is MNHEY and CDR2 is SVGAGI. V shed 2 bases and J shed 0 bases, with 8 bases lying between them. The CDR3 totals 14 residues. In nucleotides, the CDR3 is TGTGCCAGCAGTTACAGTGGAAGCTCCTACGAGCAGTACTTC. Encoded protein: CASSYSGSSYEQYF.

The rearrangement links TRBV6-1 to TRBJ2-7; D possibly corresponds to TRBD2 (6 bases). The V gene's germline CDR1 is MNHNS and CDR2 SASEGT. This CDR3 is built from 16 residues. Deletions cut 0 bases from V and 3 bases from J, with 15 bases between. The CDR3 DNA follows: TGTGCCAGCAGTGAAGCTGACCTGGCGGGACGCTACGAGCAGTACTTC. Protein product: CASSEADLAGRYEQYF.

In regard to this clone: The sample holds other DNA sequences that translate to the same CDR3. The chain carries TRBV9 and TRBJ1-1; D might be TRBD1 (5 bases). There are 13 residues in the CDR3. The V end lost 0 bases, the J end lost 5 bases, and 8 bases lay between the germline ends. The germline V gene has CDR1 SGDLS and CDR2 YYNGEE. CDR3 sequence (DNA): TGTGCCAGCAGCGTAGGAGGGGAAACTGAAGCTTTCTTT. Its translation is CASSVGGETEAFF.

This chain joins TRBV25-1 and TRBJ1-1, with D unclear. This CDR3 region has 14 residues. The germline CDR1 and CDR2 sequences are MGHDK and SYGVNS. The V gene lost 1 base and the J gene lost 7 bases, with 13 bases spanning the gap. CDR3 sequence: CASSEFIAGSEAFF. CDR3 DNA: TGTGCCAGCAGTGAATTTATTGCAGGAAGTGAAGCTTTCTTT. The full variable domain, completed using reference TRBV25-1 and TRBJ1-1, is EADIYQTPRYLVIGTGKKITLECSQTMGHDKMYWYQQDPGMELHLIHYSYGVNSTEKGDLSSESTVSRIRTEHFPLTLESARPSHTSQYLCASSEFIAGSEAFFGQGTRLTVV.

The rearrangement joins TRBV7-8 to TRBJ2-7; tentative D call: TRBD2 (5 bases). The germline gives CDR1 SGHVS, CDR2 FQNEAQ. This CDR3 is 15 amino acids long. V was pared by 4 bases and J by 7 bases, with 20 bases between. In DNA, the CDR3 is TGTGCCAGCAGCTCCCTAACGGGATCCAATGATGAGCAGTACTTC. Translation: CASSSLTGSNDEQYF. Full variable domain (rest looked up from reference TRBV7-8 and TRBJ2-7): GAGVSQSPRYKVAKRGQDVALRCDPISGHVSLFWYQQALGQGPEFLTYFQNEAQLDKSGLPSDRFFAERPEGSVSTLKIQRTQQEDSAVYLCASSSLTGSNDEQYFGPGTRLTVT.

The chain couples TRBV5-6 to TRBJ1-5; D is perhaps TRBD1 (5 bases). The CDR3 loop spans 14 amino acids. Germline V gene lookup returns CDR1 SGHDT and CDR2 YYEEEE. V was shortened by 4 bases and J by 5 bases, with 13 bases between the two germline ends. The CDR3 region is CASSKGFGDQPQHF. The CDR3 nucleotides read TGTGCCAGCAGCAAGGGGTTCGGGGATCAGCCCCAGCATTTT.

In the case of this clone: One end of the junction fails to match germline, which may point to a read error. V gene TRBV7-8 combines with J gene TRBJ2-7; TRBD2 might be the D (5 bases). Germline V gene data show CDR1 as SGHVS and CDR2 as FQNEAQ. The CDR3 sequence is 12 residues long. In DNA, the CDR3 is TGTGCCAGCAGCTTATCCGGGGAAGAGTCAGACTTC. Translating it yields CASSLSGEESDF.

This chain connects TRBV28 to TRBJ2-3; 10 nucleotides agree with TRBD2. V was clipped by 6 bases and J by 4 bases; unmatched bases: 7. Germline V gene data show CDR1 as MDHEN and CDR2 as SYDVKM. There are 15 residues in the CDR3. The CDR3 nucleotides read TGTGCCAGCAGGCTAGCGGGAGATATGGCAGATACGCAGTATTTT. Translation: CASRLAGDMADTQYF.

CDR3 amino acids: CASSLGTGNTGELFF. The CDR3 DNA reads as TGTGCCAGTAGTTTGGGGACAGGGAACACCGGGGAGCTGTTTTTT. The chain has TRBV19 and TRBJ2-2, with TRBD1 identical over 8 bases. The CDR3 extends over 15 amino acids. J lost 1 base, V lost 5 bases, and 3 bases had no gene match. The germline V gene has CDR1 LNHDA and CDR2 SQIVND (reference sequence).

This CDR3 reads CASSYSIGEEKNGYTF. Here the CDR3 DNA reads TGTGCCAGCAGTTACTCTATAGGGGAGGAGAAGAATGGCTACACCTTC. The rearrangement joins TRBV6-5 to TRBJ1-2, with D possibly being TRBD1 (5 bases). Per germline, CDR1 MNHEY and CDR2 SVGAGI. The CDR3 contains 16 residues. V dropped 0 bases and J dropped 6 bases, with 17 bases sitting between them.

The V gene is TRBV11-2, the J gene TRBJ2-5, with D possibly being TRBD1 or TRBD2 (6 bases each). The J call may be mistaken, given a closer DNA end match to TRBJ2-7. Germline V gives CDR1 SGHAT, CDR2 FQNNGV. The CDR3 runs to 14 residues. The CDR3, as DNA: TGTGCCAGCAGCTTAGTCGGGGGCCACTACGAGCAGTACTTC. This codes for CASSLVGGHYEQYF.